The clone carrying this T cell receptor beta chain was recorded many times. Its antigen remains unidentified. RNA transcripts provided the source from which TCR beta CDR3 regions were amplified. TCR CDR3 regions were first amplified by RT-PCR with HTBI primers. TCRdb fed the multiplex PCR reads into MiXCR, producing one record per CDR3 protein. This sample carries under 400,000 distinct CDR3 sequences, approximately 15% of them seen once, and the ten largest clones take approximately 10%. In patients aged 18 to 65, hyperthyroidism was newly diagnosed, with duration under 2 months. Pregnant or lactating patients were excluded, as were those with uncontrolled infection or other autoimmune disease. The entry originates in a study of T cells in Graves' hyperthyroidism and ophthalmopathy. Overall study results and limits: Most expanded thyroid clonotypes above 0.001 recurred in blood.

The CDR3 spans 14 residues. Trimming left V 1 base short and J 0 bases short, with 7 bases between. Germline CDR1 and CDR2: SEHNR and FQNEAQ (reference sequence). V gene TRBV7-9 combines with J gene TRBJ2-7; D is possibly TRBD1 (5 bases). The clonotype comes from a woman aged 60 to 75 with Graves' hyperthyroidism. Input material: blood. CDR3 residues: CASSLDGASYEQYF. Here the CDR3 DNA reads TGTGCCAGCAGCTTAGATGGGGCCTCCTACGAGCAGTACTTC.